The 8 T cell receptor beta chains given below trace back to one sample, sequenced in a study of shared clonotypes between healthy human individuals. Profiled with immunoSEQ multiplex PCR; TCRdb holds only in-frame clones, not every one. The table shows approximately 1,500,000 clones, with roughly 96% occurring only once. Sequences were obtained from naive CD4+ T cells sorted from blood. Subset of the sample: CD45RA+ positively selected. The receptors come from a young man in good health.

The chain has TRBV6-5 and TRBJ2-2; TRBD1 agrees at 9 bases. V shed 5 bases and J 3 bases; nucleotides not matched to a gene: 4. CDR1 MNHEY and CDR2 SVGAGI come from the germline V gene. The CDR3 extends over 15 amino acids. Here the CDR3 DNA reads TGTGCCAGCAGTAAAAGGACAGGGGACACCGGGGAGCTGTTTTTT. Translating it yields CASSKRTGDTGELFF.

V gene TRBV6-5 combines with J gene TRBJ1-5; 11 bases match TRBD1. Germline CDR1 reads MNHEY; CDR2 reads SVGAGI. The V and J ends lost 0 bases and 5 bases, in that order; junction bases with no gene match: 3. This CDR3 spans 16 amino acids. The CDR3 DNA reads as TGTGCCAGCAGTTACTCATGGACAGGGGGCGATCAGCCCCAGCATTTT. Translation: CASSYSWTGGDQPQHF.

V and J are TRBV7-9 and TRBJ2-3, with 7 bases lining up with TRBD1. V lost 3 bases to trimming and J lost 8 bases; unmatched junction nucleotides: 11. The CDR3 extends over 15 amino acids. Germline V gene sequence: CDR1 SEHNR, CDR2 FQNEAQ (reference sequence). The CDR3 region is CASSFLGQVAGTQYF. In DNA form, the CDR3 reads TGTGCCAGCAGCTTCCTCGGACAGGTAGCAGGTACGCAGTATTTT.

In regard to this clone: Other nucleotide sequences from this sample produce the same CDR3. J is TRBJ2-2 and V is TRBV9, with 8 bases that match TRBD1. V was pared by 4 bases and J by 5 bases, with 7 bases of the junction left unmatched. The CDR3 is 15 amino acids. Germline V CDR1 and CDR2: SGDLS, YYNGEE. The CDR3 loop is CASSPRTGRTGELFF. CDR3 in DNA: TGTGCCAGCAGCCCCCGGACAGGGAGGACCGGGGAGCTGTTTTTT.

CDR3 sequence (DNA): TGTGCCAGCAGCTTTTGGGACAGGGTCCACGAGCAGTACTTC. It specifies CASSFWDRVHEQYF. The rearrangement joins TRBV5-6 to TRBJ2-7; 9 positions agree with TRBD1. V lost 2 bases, J lost 5 bases, and 5 bases stayed unmatched. The germline V gene has CDR1 SGHDT and CDR2 YYEEEE. There are 14 residues in the CDR3.

The rearrangement links TRBV30 to TRBJ1-5; 8 bases are a match to TRBD1. Germline trimming cut 1 base from V and 9 bases from J; bases unmatched to any gene: 14. The CDR3 has 16 amino acids. Looked up from germline, CDR1 is GTSNPN and CDR2 is SVGIG (reference sequence). The CDR3 bases are TGTGCCTGGAGTGGCCAGGACAGGGCGGTGAGTCCGCCCCAGCATTTT. Residues: CAWSGQDRAVSPPQHF.

J is TRBJ1-5 and V is TRBV2; 7 bases are shared with TRBD1. Germline V gene data show CDR1 as SNHLY and CDR2 as FYNNEI. The CDR3 is 15 residues long. V dropped 5 bases and J dropped 4; count of bases not matched to a gene: 8. CDR3 nucleotides: TGTGCCAGCAGTTCACTTGGACAGGAAAATCAGCCCCAGCATTTT. Its translation: CASSSLGQENQPQHF. Full variable domain (remainder filled in from reference TRBV2 and TRBJ1-5): EPEVTQTPSHQVTQMGQEVILRCVPISNHLYFYWYRQILGQKVEFLVSFYNNEISEKSEIFDDQFSVERPDGSNFTLKIRSTKLEDSAMYFCASSSLGQENQPQHFGDGTRLSIL.

The rearrangement links TRBV5-1 to TRBJ2-5; 8 nucleotides line up with TRBD2. The assigned J gene may be wrong: the sequence end matches TRBJ2-7 better. The CDR3 contains 15 residues. Germline-derived CDR1 and CDR2 are SGHRS and YFSETQ. CDR3 protein: CASSLEAGGRSEQYF. In DNA form, the CDR3 reads TGCGCCAGCAGCTTGGAGGCGGGAGGTCGTTCCGAGCAGTACTTC.